These T cell receptor beta chains were read from a single sample in a study of shared clonotypes between healthy human individuals. Clones were read by immunoSEQ multiplex PCR, and TCRdb kept only the in-frame ones, dropping some. The data show more than 2 million clones, approximately 95% seen once. The source material was naive CD4+ T cells sorted from blood. Receptor source: a man aged 18 to 30 in good health. Both conserved end residues are part of each CDR3. Fields, in order: CDR3 protein, CDR3 DNA, clone size, D gene, V gene, J gene, CDR3 length. D genes are given only for firm matches. Clone sizes are given selectively: once, few, many, or a class where the clone is expanded.

cdr3_aa: CASSYDRVRGELFF
cdr3_nt: TGTGCCAGCAGTTACGACAGGGTTCGGGGGGAGCTGTTTTTT
clone_size: .
d_call: TRBD1
v_call: TRBV6-5
j_call: TRBJ2-2
cdr3_length: 14

cdr3_aa: CASSYASGRYNEQFF
cdr3_nt: TGTGCCAGCAGTTACGCTAGCGGGCGCTACAATGAGCAGTTCTTC
clone_size: once
d_call: TRBD2
v_call: TRBV6-5
j_call: TRBJ2-1
cdr3_length: 15

cdr3_aa: CASSSTSGTVNTGELFF
cdr3_nt: TGTGCCAGCAGCTCGACTAGCGGGACGGTGAACACCGGGGAGCTGTTTTTT
clone_size: .
d_call: TRBD2
v_call: TRBV7-9
j_call: TRBJ2-2
cdr3_length: 17

cdr3_aa: CAISQGREQYF
cdr3_nt: TGTGCCATAAGCCAGGGACGCGAGCAGTACTTC
clone_size: .
d_call: .
v_call: TRBV10-3
j_call: TRBJ2-7
cdr3_length: 11

cdr3_aa: CASSYGGNYGYTF
cdr3_nt: TGTGCCAGCAGTTACGGGGGTAACTATGGCTACACCTTC
clone_size: .
d_call: .
v_call: TRBV6-5
j_call: TRBJ1-2
cdr3_length: 13

cdr3_aa: CASSKARVGDTEAFF
cdr3_nt: TGTGCCAGCAGCAAAGCCAGGGTTGGGGACACTGAAGCTTTCTTT
clone_size: .
d_call: .
v_call: TRBV21-1
j_call: TRBJ1-1
cdr3_length: 15

cdr3_aa: CASSYPGLAGWNEQFF
cdr3_nt: TGTGCCAGCAGCTATCCGGGACTAGCGGGGTGGAATGAGCAGTTCTTC
clone_size: .
d_call: TRBD2
v_call: TRBV5-4
j_call: TRBJ2-1
cdr3_length: 16

cdr3_aa: CASSETRSSGYNEQFF
cdr3_nt: TGTGCCAGCAGTGAAACCCGGTCTAGCGGTTACAATGAGCAGTTCTTC
clone_size: once
d_call: TRBD2
v_call: TRBV25-1
j_call: TRBJ2-1
cdr3_length: 16

cdr3_aa: CASSLHLDQETQYF
cdr3_nt: TGCGCCAGCAGCCTACACTTAGACCAAGAGACCCAGTACTTC
clone_size: .
d_call: .
v_call: TRBV4-1
j_call: TRBJ2-5
cdr3_length: 14

cdr3_aa: CASSLGTKPLIPTDTQYF
cdr3_nt: TGTGCCAGCAGCTTAGGGACTAAACCCCTTATACCCACAGATACGCAGTATTTT
clone_size: .
d_call: .
v_call: TRBV11-2
j_call: TRBJ2-3
cdr3_length: 18

cdr3_aa: CASSLAGGRGNYGYTF
cdr3_nt: TGTGCCAGCAGCTTGGCGGGCGGACGAGGTAACTATGGCTACACCTTC
clone_size: .
d_call: .
v_call: TRBV5-4
j_call: TRBJ1-2
cdr3_length: 16

cdr3_aa: CASSPGLARTDTQYF
cdr3_nt: TGTGCCAGTAGTCCAGGACTAGCCCGCACAGATACGCAGTATTTT
clone_size: once
d_call: TRBD2
v_call: TRBV19
j_call: TRBJ2-3
cdr3_length: 15

cdr3_aa: CASSLDSLTNYGYTF
cdr3_nt: TGTGCCAGCAGCTTAGATTCCCTTACTAACTATGGCTACACCTTC
clone_size: .
d_call: .
v_call: TRBV11-2
j_call: TRBJ1-2
cdr3_length: 15

cdr3_aa: CASSPGTGDREQYF
cdr3_nt: TGTGCCAGCTCACCGGGGACAGGGGATAGGGAGCAGTACTTC
clone_size: .
d_call: TRBD1
v_call: TRBV18
j_call: TRBJ2-7
cdr3_length: 14

cdr3_aa: CASSRQNNSPLHF
cdr3_nt: TGTGCCAGCTCCAGGCAGAATAATTCACCCCTCCACTTT
clone_size: .
d_call: .
v_call: TRBV6-5
j_call: TRBJ1-6
cdr3_length: 13

cdr3_aa: CASSPGTSGRGSEQYF
cdr3_nt: TGTGCTAGCAGCCCGGGGACTAGCGGGAGAGGTTCCGAGCAGTACTTC
clone_size: .
d_call: TRBD2
v_call: TRBV7-7
j_call: TRBJ2-7
cdr3_length: 16

cdr3_aa: CASSGWDSTDTQYF
cdr3_nt: TGTGCCAGCAGCGGCTGGGATAGCACAGATACGCAGTATTTT
clone_size: .
d_call: .
v_call: TRBV9
j_call: TRBJ2-3
cdr3_length: 14

cdr3_aa: CASSLGQVLSEAFF
cdr3_nt: TGCGCCAGCAGTTTGGGACAGGTCCTATCTGAAGCTTTCTTT
clone_size: .
d_call: TRBD1
v_call: TRBV5-1
j_call: TRBJ1-1
cdr3_length: 14

cdr3_aa: CASSYLGDGGYGYTF
cdr3_nt: TGTGCCAGCAGTTACCTGGGGGACGGGGGGTATGGCTACACCTTC
clone_size: .
d_call: .
v_call: TRBV6-6
j_call: TRBJ1-2
cdr3_length: 15

cdr3_aa: CASSDTGTATDTQYF
cdr3_nt: TGTGCCAGCAGTGATACCGGGACAGCGACAGATACGCAGTATTTT
clone_size: .
d_call: TRBD1
v_call: TRBV2
j_call: TRBJ2-3
cdr3_length: 15

cdr3_aa: CASRGTATNEKLFF
cdr3_nt: TGTGCCAGTAGGGGGACGGCAACTAATGAAAAACTGTTTTTT
clone_size: .
d_call: .
v_call: TRBV19
j_call: TRBJ1-4
cdr3_length: 14

cdr3_aa: CASSLAGVDQPQHF
cdr3_nt: TGTGCCAGCAGCTTAGCCGGGGTCGATCAGCCCCAGCATTTT
clone_size: .
d_call: .
v_call: TRBV7-2
j_call: TRBJ1-5
cdr3_length: 14

cdr3_aa: CASSEATSPSYNEQFF
cdr3_nt: TGTGCCAGCAGTGAAGCGACTAGCCCTTCCTACAATGAGCAGTTCTTC
clone_size: once
d_call: TRBD2
v_call: TRBV6-1
j_call: TRBJ2-1
cdr3_length: 16

cdr3_aa: CASSMGTGDMNTEAFF
cdr3_nt: TGTGCCAGTAGTATGGGGACAGGGGATATGAACACTGAAGCTTTCTTT
clone_size: once
d_call: TRBD1
v_call: TRBV19
j_call: TRBJ1-1
cdr3_length: 16

cdr3_aa: CASSPGGNVGNTIYF
cdr3_nt: TGTGCCAGCAGCCCGGGGGGAAATGTAGGAAACACCATATATTTT
clone_size: .
d_call: .
v_call: TRBV5-4
j_call: TRBJ1-3
cdr3_length: 15

cdr3_aa: CASSLARTPNTEAFF
cdr3_nt: TGCGCCAGCAGCTTGGCACGAACGCCGAACACTGAAGCTTTCTTT
clone_size: .
d_call: .
v_call: TRBV5-1
j_call: TRBJ1-1
cdr3_length: 15

cdr3_aa: CASRPGEAKNQPQHF
cdr3_nt: TGTGCCAGCAGGCCCGGGGAAGCCAAGAATCAGCCCCAGCATTTT
clone_size: .
d_call: .
v_call: TRBV2
j_call: TRBJ1-5
cdr3_length: 15

cdr3_aa: CASSPPGQGTYGYTF
cdr3_nt: TGTGCCAGCTCACCACCGGGACAGGGGACCTATGGCTACACCTTC
clone_size: .
d_call: TRBD1
v_call: TRBV18
j_call: TRBJ1-2
cdr3_length: 15

cdr3_aa: CASRVPDSTNEKLFF
cdr3_nt: TGCGCCAGCAGGGTCCCAGATTCAACTAATGAAAAACTGTTTTTT
clone_size: .
d_call: .
v_call: TRBV5-1
j_call: TRBJ1-4
cdr3_length: 15

cdr3_aa: CASTPLPGGDEKLFF
cdr3_nt: TGTGCCAGCACCCCACTCCCGGGCGGTGATGAAAAACTGTTTTTT
clone_size: .
d_call: .
v_call: TRBV6-5
j_call: TRBJ1-4
cdr3_length: 15

cdr3_aa: CASSPGFSTDTQYF
cdr3_nt: TGCGCCAGCAGCCCCGGTTTTAGCACAGATACGCAGTATTTT
clone_size: .
d_call: .
v_call: TRBV5-1
j_call: TRBJ2-3
cdr3_length: 14

cdr3_aa: CASSSWLGLSNTQYF
cdr3_nt: TGTGCCAGCAGCTCCTGGTTAGGATTGAGCAATACGCAGTATTTT
clone_size: .
d_call: .
v_call: TRBV5-6
j_call: TRBJ2-3
cdr3_length: 15

cdr3_aa: CASSWEGQGVRKKLFF
cdr3_nt: TGCGCCAGCAGCTGGGAGGGGCAGGGGGTAAGGAAGAAACTGTTTTTT
clone_size: .
d_call: TRBD1
v_call: TRBV5-1
j_call: TRBJ1-4
cdr3_length: 16

cdr3_aa: CASSYRGGTPYEQYF
cdr3_nt: TGTGCCAGCAGTTATCGTGGCGGGACTCCCTACGAGCAGTACTTC
clone_size: .
d_call: .
v_call: TRBV6-5
j_call: TRBJ2-7
cdr3_length: 15

cdr3_aa: CASSDKTGSFSPLHF
cdr3_nt: TGTGCCAGCAGTGATAAAACAGGGAGTTTTTCACCCCTCCACTTT
clone_size: .
d_call: .
v_call: TRBV2
j_call: TRBJ1-6
cdr3_length: 15

cdr3_aa: CASTGTGLGGYTF
cdr3_nt: TGTGCCTCGACCGGGACAGGGCTCGGCGGCTACACCTTC
clone_size: once
d_call: TRBD1
v_call: TRBV10-3
j_call: TRBJ1-2
cdr3_length: 13

cdr3_aa: CASSPATGEQYF
cdr3_nt: TGTGCCAGCTCACCAGCGACAGGGGAGCAGTACTTC
clone_size: once
d_call: TRBD1
v_call: TRBV18
j_call: TRBJ2-7
cdr3_length: 12

cdr3_aa: CASSLGAGTAKAFF
cdr3_nt: TGTGCCAGCAGTTTAGGGGCCGGGACTGCTAAAGCTTTCTTT
clone_size: .
d_call: .
v_call: TRBV28
j_call: TRBJ1-1
cdr3_length: 14

cdr3_aa: CASSADRGQETQYF
cdr3_nt: TGTGCCAGCAGTGCGGACAGGGGTCAAGAGACCCAGTACTTC
clone_size: once
d_call: TRBD1
v_call: TRBV2
j_call: TRBJ2-5
cdr3_length: 14

cdr3_aa: CASSLDRDTQYF
cdr3_nt: TGTGCCAGCAGCCTCGACAGAGATACGCAGTATTTT
clone_size: .
d_call: .
v_call: TRBV6-6
j_call: TRBJ2-3
cdr3_length: 12

cdr3_aa: CASKEGDYEQYF
cdr3_nt: TGTGCCAGCAAAGAAGGAGACTACGAGCAGTACTTC
clone_size: .
d_call: .
v_call: TRBV28
j_call: TRBJ2-7
cdr3_length: 12

cdr3_aa: CASSPDRNTGELFF
cdr3_nt: TGTGCCAGCAGCCCCGACAGGAACACCGGGGAGTTGTTTTTT
clone_size: .
d_call: .
v_call: TRBV7-3
j_call: TRBJ2-2
cdr3_length: 14

cdr3_aa: CASSLDGTGILGNYGYTF
cdr3_nt: TGCGCCAGCAGCTTGGATGGGACAGGGATTTTGGGGAACTATGGCTACACCTTC
clone_size: .
d_call: TRBD1
v_call: TRBV5-1
j_call: TRBJ1-2
cdr3_length: 18

cdr3_aa: CASSRTGEGQPQHF
cdr3_nt: TGTGCCAGCAGCCGGACAGGGGAAGGTCAGCCCCAGCATTTT
clone_size: .
d_call: TRBD1
v_call: TRBV5-6
j_call: TRBJ1-5
cdr3_length: 14

cdr3_aa: CASSLVLAGGRPSYEQYF
cdr3_nt: TGCGCCAGCAGCTTGGTTCTAGCGGGAGGACGTCCCTCCTACGAGCAGTACTTC
clone_size: .
d_call: TRBD2
v_call: TRBV5-1
j_call: TRBJ2-7
cdr3_length: 18

cdr3_aa: CASTTDGQSSYNEQFF
cdr3_nt: TGTGCCAGCACCACCGACGGCCAGAGCTCCTACAATGAGCAGTTCTTC
clone_size: .
d_call: .
v_call: TRBV7-3
j_call: TRBJ2-1
cdr3_length: 16

cdr3_aa: CASSRGQGSSYEQYF
cdr3_nt: TGTGCCAGCAGCCGGGGGCAGGGAAGCTCCTACGAGCAGTACTTC
clone_size: .
d_call: .
v_call: TRBV11-3
j_call: TRBJ2-7
cdr3_length: 15

cdr3_aa: CASSELAVTDTQYF
cdr3_nt: TGTGCCAGCAGTGAACTAGCGGTCACAGATACGCAGTATTTT
clone_size: .
d_call: TRBD2
v_call: TRBV25-1
j_call: TRBJ2-3
cdr3_length: 14

cdr3_aa: CASTEGLAGTDTQYF
cdr3_nt: TGTGCCAGCACCGAAGGACTAGCGGGCACAGATACGCAGTATTTT
clone_size: .
d_call: TRBD2
v_call: TRBV28
j_call: TRBJ2-3
cdr3_length: 15

cdr3_aa: CSVGGGTAMNTEAFF
cdr3_nt: TGCAGCGTTGGTGGCGGGACGGCCATGAACACTGAAGCTTTCTTT
clone_size: .
d_call: .
v_call: TRBV29-1
j_call: TRBJ1-1
cdr3_length: 15

cdr3_aa: CASSPQQDYGYTF
cdr3_nt: TGTGCCAGCTCACCACAACAGGACTATGGCTACACCTTC
clone_size: once
d_call: .
v_call: TRBV18
j_call: TRBJ1-2
cdr3_length: 13